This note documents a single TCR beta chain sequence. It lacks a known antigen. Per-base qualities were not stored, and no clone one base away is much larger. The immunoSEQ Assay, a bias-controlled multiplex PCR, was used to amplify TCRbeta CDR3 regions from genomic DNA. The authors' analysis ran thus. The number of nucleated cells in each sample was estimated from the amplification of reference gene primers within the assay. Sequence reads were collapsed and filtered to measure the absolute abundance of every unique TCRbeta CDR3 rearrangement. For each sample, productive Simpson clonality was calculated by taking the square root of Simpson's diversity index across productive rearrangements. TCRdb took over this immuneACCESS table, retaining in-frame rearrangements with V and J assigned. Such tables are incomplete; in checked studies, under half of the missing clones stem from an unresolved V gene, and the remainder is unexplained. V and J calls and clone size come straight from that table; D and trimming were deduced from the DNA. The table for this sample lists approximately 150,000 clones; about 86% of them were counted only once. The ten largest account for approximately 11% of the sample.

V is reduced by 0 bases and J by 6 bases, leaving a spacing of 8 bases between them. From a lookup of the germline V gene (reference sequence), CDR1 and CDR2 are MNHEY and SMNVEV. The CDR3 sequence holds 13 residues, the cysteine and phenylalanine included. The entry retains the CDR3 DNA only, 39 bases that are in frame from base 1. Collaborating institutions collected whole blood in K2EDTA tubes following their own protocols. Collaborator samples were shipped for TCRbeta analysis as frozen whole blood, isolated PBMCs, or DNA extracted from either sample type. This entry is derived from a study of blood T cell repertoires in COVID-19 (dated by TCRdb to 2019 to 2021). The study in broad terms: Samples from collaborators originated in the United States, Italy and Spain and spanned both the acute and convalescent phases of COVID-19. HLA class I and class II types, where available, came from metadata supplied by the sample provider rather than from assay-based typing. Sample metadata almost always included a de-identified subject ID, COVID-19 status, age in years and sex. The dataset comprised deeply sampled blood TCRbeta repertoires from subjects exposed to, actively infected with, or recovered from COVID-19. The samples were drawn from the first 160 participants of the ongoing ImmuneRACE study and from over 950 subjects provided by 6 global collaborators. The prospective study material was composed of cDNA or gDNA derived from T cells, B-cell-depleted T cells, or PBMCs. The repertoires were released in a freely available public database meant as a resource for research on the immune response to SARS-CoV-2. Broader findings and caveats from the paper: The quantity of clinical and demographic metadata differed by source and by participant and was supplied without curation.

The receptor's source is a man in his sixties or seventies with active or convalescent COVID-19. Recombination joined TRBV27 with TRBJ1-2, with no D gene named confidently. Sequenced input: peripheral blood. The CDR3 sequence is CASSLSGANGYTF. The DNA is TGTGCCAGCAGTTTATCGGGAGCGAATGGCTACACCTTC.